Shown below are 15 T cell receptor beta chains from a single sample sequenced in a study of cytotoxic CD8 clonotypes in ibrutinib-treated CLL. Libraries were prepared by immunoSEQ multiplex PCR; TCRdb keeps only in-frame clonotypes and omits some of them. The sample gives 65,000 to 95,000 clones, about 86% of which show up once; more than 5% is in the top ten. This material consisted of PBMCs, taken before ibrutinib treatment. The source of these receptors is a human donor with chronic lymphocytic leukemia.

This chain connects TRBV28 to TRBJ2-2; no clear D. The CDR3 runs to 12 residues. Trimming took off 5 bases at V and 6 bases at J, with 7 bases between the two ends. Germline CDR1 and CDR2: MDHEN and SYDVKM. The CDR3 sequence is CASSPVAGELFF. CDR3 in DNA: TGTGCCAGCAGTCCCGTGGCCGGGGAGCTGTTTTTT.

The genes are TRBV19 and TRBJ1-3; D uncertain. The CDR3 is 10 residues long. CDR1 LNHDA and CDR2 SQIVND come from the germline V gene (reference sequence). The CDR3 protein is CVSGANTIYF. CDR3 bases: TGTGTGTCCGGTGCGAACACCATATATTTT.

The rearrangement links TRBV4-2 to TRBJ1-1; D may be TRBD1 (5 bases). Trimming removed 1 base at V and 4 bases at J, with 10 bases between. Germline CDR1 is LGHNA and CDR2 is YNFKEQ. The CDR3 sequence is 14 residues long. The CDR3 DNA follows: TGTGCCAGCAGCCAAGTTTTCGGGGGCACTGAAGCTTTCTTT. Translated, it gives CASSQVFGGTEAFF.

The rearrangement uses TRBV28 and TRBJ2-7; maybe TRBD2 (6 bases). V lost 5 bases, J lost 2 bases, and 13 bases lay in between. The CDR3 consists of 14 residues. Germline-derived CDR1 and CDR2 are MDHEN and SYDVKM. The CDR3 sequence is CASSRTGDTYEQYF. The CDR3 DNA reads TGTGCCAGCAGTAGGACGGGGGATACCTACGAGCAGTACTTC. The whole variable domain, filled in from reference TRBV28 and TRBJ2-7, reads DVKVTQSSRYLVKRTGEKVFLECVQDMDHENMFWYRQDPGLGLRLIYFSYDVKMKEKGDIPEGYSVSREKKERFSLILESASTNQTSMYLCASSRTGDTYEQYFGPGTRLTVT.

This clone has a single count. The V gene is TRBV5-1, the J gene TRBJ1-1, with D unresolved. Germline V gene sequence: CDR1 SGHRS, CDR2 YFSETQ. The ends were cut back, 0 bases at V and 10 bases at J, with 19 bases in the middle. The CDR3 is made up of 15 amino acids. In nucleotides, the CDR3 is TGCGCCAGCAGCTTGGAAGCGGCCCCGGAGTCAGTAGCTTTCTTT. Translation: CASSLEAAPESVAFF.

The V and J genes are TRBV28 and TRBJ2-1; TRBD2 matches at 9 bases. The CDR3 loop spans 19 amino acids. CDR1 is MDHEN, CDR2 SYDVKM, per germline. V lost 2 bases to trimming and J lost 0 bases; unmatched junction nucleotides: 11. CDR3 in DNA: TGTGCCAGCAGTTTAGTTAGCGGGGGATACTCGAGCTCCTACAATGAGCAGTTCTTC. This codes for CASSLVSGGYSSSYNEQFF. Based on the CDR3 plus reference TRBV28 and TRBJ2-1, the full variable domain is DVKVTQSSRYLVKRTGEKVFLECVQDMDHENMFWYRQDPGLGLRLIYFSYDVKMKEKGDIPEGYSVSREKKERFSLILESASTNQTSMYLCASSLVSGGYSSSYNEQFFGPGTRLTVL.

This clone has a handful of counts. The chain has TRBV4-3 and TRBJ1-2; maybe TRBD1 (6 bases). This CDR3 has 15 amino acids. CDR1 and CDR2 (germline): LGHNA, YSLEER. Trimming pared 0 bases from V and 1 base from J, leaving 9 bases between. CDR3 residues: CASSQDHRVNYGYTF. The DNA for the CDR3 is TGCGCCAGCAGCCAAGACCACAGGGTTAACTATGGCTACACCTTC.

The table lists this clone with a few counts. The genes are TRBV6-4 and TRBJ1-1, with 10 bases matching TRBD1. CDR1 is MRHNA, CDR2 SNTAGT, per germline. V lost 6 bases, J lost 2 bases, and 3 bases stayed unmatched. The CDR3 is 14 amino acids. CDR3 amino acids: CASRGQGRNTEAFF. DNA of the CDR3: TGTGCCAGCAGGGGACAGGGGAGAAACACTGAAGCTTTCTTT.

The CDR3 spells CATSRVSPSGNTIYF. CDR3 sequence (DNA): TGTGCCACCAGCAGAGTGAGTCCATCTGGAAACACCATATATTTT. The J gene is TRBJ1-3, the V gene TRBV15, with D unclear. This CDR3 comprises 15 residues. V lost 1 base and J lost 1, with 8 bases in between. The V gene's germline CDR1 is LNHNV and CDR2 YYDKDF (reference sequence).

The chain links TRBV7-8 to TRBJ1-5; D is possibly TRBD1 (5 bases). CDR3 length: 16 residues. With 5 bases removed from V and 0 bases from J, the gap between germline ends came to 14 bases. CDR1 is SGHVS, CDR2 FQNEAQ, per germline. DNA for the CDR3: TGTGCCAGCAGCACCGGGACGGGATATAGCAATCAGCCCCAGCATTTT. Translation: CASSTGTGYSNQPQHF.

The chain recombines TRBV10-2 with TRBJ1-1; D gene ambiguous. Germline V gives CDR1 WSHSY, CDR2 SAAADI. This CDR3 region has 14 residues. Between the trimmed V and J ends, which lost 0 bases and 4 bases, there was a span of 9 bases. The CDR3 sequence is CASSESGRLTEAFF. CDR3 nucleotide sequence: TGCGCCAGCAGTGAGTCCGGGCGTCTCACTGAAGCTTTCTTT.

This clone was observed a single time. The rearrangement joins TRBV6-6 to TRBJ2-7; D may match TRBD1 or TRBD2 (5 bases each). Germline V CDR1 and CDR2: MNHNY, SVGAGI (reference sequence). This CDR3 has 13 residues. The germline V and J ends were trimmed by 6 bases and 4 bases, with 13 bases remaining between them. CDR3 nucleotides: TGTGCCAGCAGACCGGGACGGACATACGAGCAGTACTTC. Translated, it gives CASRPGRTYEQYF.

This sequence joins TRBV28 and TRBJ1-1; D uncertain. Per the germline V gene, CDR1 is MDHEN and CDR2 is SYDVKM. The CDR3 length is 16 residues. Between the trimmed V and J ends, which lost 5 bases and 0 bases, there was a span of 16 bases. CDR3 sequence reads: CASSGPTRSMNTEAFF. CDR3 coding DNA: TGTGCCAGCAGTGGTCCGACACGGTCCATGAACACTGAAGCTTTCTTT.

This clone showed up just a few times. The CDR3 sequence: CASSAPGTGVYNEQFF. The DNA of the CDR3 is TGTGCCAGCAGTGCACCAGGGACAGGGGTCTACAATGAGCAGTTCTTC. The V gene is TRBV27, the J gene TRBJ2-1; 10 bases map to TRBD1. This CDR3 contains 16 residues. Germline-derived CDR1 and CDR2 are MNHEY and SMNVEV (reference sequence). Trimming took 5 bases from V and 3 from J; bases not matched to a gene: 7.

The chain combines TRBV6-5 with TRBJ2-3, with D tentatively TRBD1 or TRBD2 (5 bases each). V was trimmed by 7 bases and J by 5 bases, leaving 13 bases between them. CDR3 length equals 13 residues. Germline V gives CDR1 MNHEY, CDR2 SVGAGI. This CDR3 reads CASKRQGLDTQYF. CDR3 coding DNA: TGTGCCAGCAAGCGGCAGGGCCTAGATACGCAGTATTTT.